This T cell receptor beta chain was observed in a study of OX40 agonist ivuxolimab in advanced cancers. TCRdb's copy holds only in-frame clones and misses some; the assay was immunoSEQ multiplex PCR. Here the sample spans some 60,000 clones, approximately 83% being singletons. Trimming removed 4 bases at V and 1 base at J, with 11 bases between. Per germline, CDR1 SGDLS and CDR2 YYNGEE. The CDR3 covers 15 residues. The TCR comes from an adult with an advanced solid tumor such as melanoma, head and neck, liver or kidney cancer. V gene TRBV9 combines with J gene TRBJ1-4; no firm D call. This specimen was CD4+ or CD8+ T cells sorted from blood, taken in a trial of the OX40 agonist ivuxolimab. The CDR3 protein is CASSRQGLTNEKLFF. Written as DNA, the CDR3 is TGTGCCAGCAGCCGTCAAGGGTTAACTAATGAAAAACTGTTTTTT.